A single T cell receptor (beta chain) is shown here with its context. Its antigen is unknown. Method: immunoSEQ multiplex PCR; TCRdb's copy keeps in-frame clones and lacks some. The repertoire holds some 46,000 clones, with over 70% as singletons. Single viable CD3+CD4+CD8-CD45RO+ cells were sorted as the memory CD4+ T cells. The data derive from a study of memory CD4+ T cells and cytomegalovirus serostatus. CDR3 length: 15 amino acids. Germline CDR1 and CDR2: SQVTM and ANQGSEA. V gave up 5 bases and J gave up 8 bases; unmatched junction bases: 13. Study conclusions and caveats: Repertoires predicted CMV serostatus with median bootstrapped AUC of around 0.95.

The chain is built from TRBV29-1 and TRBJ2-1; 9 bases align to TRBD2. The clonotype originates from an adult in good health and CMV-seronegative. The sequenced sample consisted of memory CD4+ T cells from blood. This chain's CDR3 is CSVFRSSGVIDEQFF. CDR3 coding DNA: TGCAGCGTTTTTAGGTCTAGCGGGGTTATCGATGAGCAGTTCTTC.